What follows is one TCR beta chain and its context. This entry comes from a study of blood T cell repertoires in COVID-19. Study-level information: Acute-phase and convalescent COVID-19 samples originated in the United States, Italy and Spain. PBMCs, B-cell-depleted T cells, or T cells provided the cDNA or gDNA that made up the material.

TCRdb's table, derived via immunoSEQ multiplex PCR, lists solely in-frame clones and lacks some. This table holds approximately 210,000 clones, roughly 86% found once. In germline, CDR1 is SNHLY, CDR2 FYNNEI. After removal of 2 bases from V and 3 bases from J, the junction contained 3 bases not matched to a gene. This CDR3 is built from 14 residues. This clonotype originated in a woman aged 35 to 49 with acute or convalescent COVID-19. The rearrangement links TRBV2 to TRBJ1-2, with 7 bases aligning to TRBD1. Sequencing was done on a sample of peripheral blood. CDR3 nucleotides: TGTGCCAGCAGTGAACAAAGGGGGCACTATGGCTACACCTTC. This translates into CASSEQRGHYGYTF.